This TCR beta chain came from a study of blood T cell repertoires in COVID-19 (dated by TCRdb to 2020 to 2022). At the level of the whole study: The collaborator samples originated in the United States, Italy and Spain and spanned the acute and convalescent phases of COVID-19. The material from the prospective study consisted of cDNA or gDNA derived from T cells, B-cell-depleted T cells, or PBMCs. Sample metadata almost always included a de-identified subject ID, COVID-19 status, age in years and sex. The repertoires were made available in a free public database intended to serve as a resource for research on the immune response to SARS-CoV-2. Samples came from the ongoing ImmuneRACE study (first 160 participants) plus 1,254 subjects from 6 global collaborators. Where available, HLA class I and class II types were taken from metadata supplied by the sample provider and were not determined by assay-based typing. Subjects who had been exposed to COVID-19, were actively infected with it, or had recovered from it provided the deeply sampled blood TCRbeta repertoires that made up the dataset. What the study reported, not specific to this receptor: The quantity of clinical and demographic metadata differed by source and by participant and was supplied without curation.

Whole blood was collected in K2EDTA tubes by collaborating institutions according to the institutions' own protocols. For TCRbeta analysis, collaborators shipped samples as frozen whole blood, isolated PBMCs, or DNA extracted from either of those sample types. TCRbeta CDR3 regions were amplified from genomic DNA by means of the immunoSEQ Assay, a bias-controlled multiplex PCR. From the authors' description of their analysis: Within the assay, amplification of reference gene primers was used to estimate how many nucleated cells each sample contained. To quantify the absolute abundance of each unique TCRbeta CDR3 rearrangement, sequence reads were collapsed and filtered. Productive Simpson clonality was computed per sample as the square root of Simpson's diversity index over productive rearrangements. Sourced from immuneACCESS, this table was stored by TCRdb with only in-frame sequences that have V and J called. A share of the clones is absent; for the studies checked, an unresolved V gene accounts for under half, and the remainder has no known explanation. From that table come the V and J calls and clone size; the DNA was used to work out D and trimming. In all, the sample holds 55,000 to 70,000 clones, and around 87% of those were seen once. The biggest ten clones account for under 8% of the sample.

Regarding this clone: The target of this receptor is not known. Base qualities are not provided; no much larger clone lies one nucleotide away.

V lost 8 bases and J lost 2 bases; the stretch between them is 20 bases long. Sequences ENHRY (CDR1) and SYGVKD (CDR2) are obtained from the germline V gene. The CDR3 measures 16 amino acids from cysteine to phenylalanine. The only DNA kept is the CDR3, 48 bases in frame from the first base. The sequenced material came from peripheral blood. This receptor was taken from a man in his fifties or sixties with active or convalescent COVID-19. The rearranged segments are TRBV10-3 and TRBJ2-3; the D region possibly corresponds to TRBD1 (6 bases align). CDR3 protein: CAIGGQGRKLTDTQYF. The DNA sequence is TGTGCCATCGGGGGCCAGGGGAGAAAACTCACAGATACGCAGTATTTT.